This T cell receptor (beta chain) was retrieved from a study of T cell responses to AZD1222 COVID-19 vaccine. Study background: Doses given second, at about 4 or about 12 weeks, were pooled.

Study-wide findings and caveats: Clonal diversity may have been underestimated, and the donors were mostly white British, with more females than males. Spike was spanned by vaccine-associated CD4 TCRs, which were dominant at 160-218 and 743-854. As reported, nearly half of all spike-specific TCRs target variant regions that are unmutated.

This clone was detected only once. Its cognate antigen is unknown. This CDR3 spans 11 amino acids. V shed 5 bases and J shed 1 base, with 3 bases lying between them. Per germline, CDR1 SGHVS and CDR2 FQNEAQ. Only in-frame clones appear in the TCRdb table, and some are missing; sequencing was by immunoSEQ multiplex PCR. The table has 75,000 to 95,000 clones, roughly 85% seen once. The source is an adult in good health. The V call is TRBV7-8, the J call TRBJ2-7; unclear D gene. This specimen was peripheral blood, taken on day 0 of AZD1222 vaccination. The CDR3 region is CASSTSYEQYF. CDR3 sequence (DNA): TGTGCCAGCAGCACATCCTACGAGCAGTACTTC.